The sequence of this TCR beta chain was determined in a study of response to subunit inactivated influenza vaccine. Regarding the study as a whole: Each seasonal influenza vaccination, the authors suggested, recruits few new T cells.

TCRdb re-derived calls from the RT-PCR reads in MiXCR, one entry per CDR3 protein. The top ten clones hold about 12% of a sample with 450,000 to 500,000 distinct CDR3 sequences, approximately 9.9% of them seen once. This clonotype was detected a few times. Antigen unknown. The V gene end was trimmed by 2 bases and the J gene end by 4 bases; junction bases not matched to a gene: 4. The CDR3 runs 15 residues. Per the germline V gene, CDR1 is SGHTA and CDR2 is FQGNSA. The origin of this receptor is a man aged 45-65 years who received an inactivated influenza vaccine. The sequencing used PBMCs from blood, collected 40 to 50 days after vaccination. The chain has TRBV7-2 and TRBJ2-3; TRBD2 matches at 9 bases. The DNA for the CDR3 is TGTGCCAGCAGCTTATGGACTAGCGCAGCAGATACGCAGTATTTT. Amino acid sequence: CASSLWTSAADTQYF.